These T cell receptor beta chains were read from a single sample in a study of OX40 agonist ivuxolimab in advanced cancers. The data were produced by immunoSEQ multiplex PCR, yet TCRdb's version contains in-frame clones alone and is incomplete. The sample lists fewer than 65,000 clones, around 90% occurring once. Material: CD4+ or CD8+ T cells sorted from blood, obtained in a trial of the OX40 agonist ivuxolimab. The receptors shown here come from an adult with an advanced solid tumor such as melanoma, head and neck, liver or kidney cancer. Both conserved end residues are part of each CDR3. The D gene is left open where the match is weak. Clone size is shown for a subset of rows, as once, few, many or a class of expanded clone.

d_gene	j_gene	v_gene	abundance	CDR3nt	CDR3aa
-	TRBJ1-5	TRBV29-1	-	TGCAGCGTTGTAGTCGCAAATCAGCCCCAGCATTTT	CSVVVANQPQHF
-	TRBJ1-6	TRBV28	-	TGTGCCAGCAGTTTAAAGGCGTCGAGCTCCTATAATTCACCCCTCCACTTT	CASSLKASSSYNSPLHF
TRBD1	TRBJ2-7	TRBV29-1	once	TGCAGCGCCTTATCGACAGGGGGCTCCTACGAGCAGTACTTC	CSALSTGGSYEQYF
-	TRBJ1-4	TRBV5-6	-	TGTGCCAGCAGCTACAGGAAAACAACTAATGAAAAACTGTTTTTT	CASSYRKTTNEKLFF
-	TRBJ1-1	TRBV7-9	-	TGTGCCACCAAATGGATGAACACTGAAGCTTTCTTT	CATKWMNTEAFF
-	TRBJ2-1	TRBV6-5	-	TGTGCCACCGCCCCAAGCGGTTCCTACAATGAGCAGTTCTTC	CATAPSGSYNEQFF
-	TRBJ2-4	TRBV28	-	TGTGCCAGCAGTTTATCAGGGACCTCCGGCTTCAAAAACATTCAGTACTTC	CASSLSGTSGFKNIQYF
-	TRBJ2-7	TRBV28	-	TGTGCCAGCACCCAAACCACAGGGCCGTGGGGGGCCGAGCAGTACTTC	CASTQTTGPWGAEQYF
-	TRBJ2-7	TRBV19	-	TGTGCCAGTAGTACAGGGGTCGGCTACGAGCAGTACTTC	CASSTGVGYEQYF
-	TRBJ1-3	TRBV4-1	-	TGCGCCAGCAGCCTCCTGCCGGACGGAGTGAACTCTGGAAACACCATATATTTT	CASSLLPDGVNSGNTIYF
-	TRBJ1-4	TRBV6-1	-	TGTGCCAGCAGTGACCCCCGACCGGGGTTAAATGAAAAACTGTTTTTT	CASSDPRPGLNEKLFF
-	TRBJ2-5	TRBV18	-	TGTGCCAGCTCACCAGGGATAGACGAGACCCAGTACTTC	CASSPGIDETQYF
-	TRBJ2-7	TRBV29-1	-	TGCAGCGTTGAAGTAAACGCCTACGAGCAGTACTTC	CSVEVNAYEQYF
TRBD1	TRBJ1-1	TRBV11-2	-	TGTGCCAGCAGCTCACACAGGGGTGCTGAAGCTTTCTTT	CASSSHRGAEAFF
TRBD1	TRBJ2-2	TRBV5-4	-	TGTGCCAGCAGCAAGCCGACAGGGGGCGACACCGGGGAGCTGTTTTTT	CASSKPTGGDTGELFF
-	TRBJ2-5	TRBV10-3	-	TGTGCCATCAGTGAGTCGAGGGACGGAGAGACCCAGTACTTC	CAISESRDGETQYF
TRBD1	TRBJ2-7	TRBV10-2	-	TGCGCCAGCAGGACGAACCGGGACAGGGCCTACGAGCAGTACTTC	CASRTNRDRAYEQYF
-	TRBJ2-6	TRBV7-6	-	TGTGCCAGCAGCTTGGCCAGGGGACTCACGACCTCTGGGGCCAACGTCCTGACTTTC	CASSLARGLTTSGANVLTF
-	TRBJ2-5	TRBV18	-	TGTGCCAGCTCACCTTCCCAGACGCAAGAGACCCAGTACTTC	CASSPSQTQETQYF
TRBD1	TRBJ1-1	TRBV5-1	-	TGCGCCAGCAGCTTCCCACCGGGACAGTTCACCGGGGGCACTGAAGCTTTCTTT	CASSFPPGQFTGGTEAFF
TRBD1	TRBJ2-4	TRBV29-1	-	TGCAGCGTTGCGGGACAGCTAGCCAAAAACATTCAGTACTTC	CSVAGQLAKNIQYF
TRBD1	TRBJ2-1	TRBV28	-	TGTGCCAGCAAGACGGGGACAGGATACAATGAGCAGTTCTTC	CASKTGTGYNEQFF
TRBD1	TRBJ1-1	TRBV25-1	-	TGTGCCAGCACTCTCAGGACAGGGGCCGGGGCTTTCTTT	CASTLRTGAGAFF